This TCR beta chain was sequenced for a study of T cell responses to AZD1222 COVID-19 vaccine. Study-level information: Some second doses came at about 4 weeks and others at about 12 weeks; these were pooled. General observations from the study: A rise in Spike-specific TCR breadth and depth followed two AZD1222 doses.

Germline-derived CDR1 and CDR2 are SNHLY and FYNNEI. The CDR3 totals 13 residues. V was clipped by 8 bases and J by 1 base, with 6 bases between them. The table came from immunoSEQ multiplex PCR; TCRdb's copy has only in-frame clones and leaves some out. The sample comprises 100,000 to 120,000 clones, 85% to 90% of which are singletons, and about 9.1% rests with the top ten. In the case of this clone: The antigen is not known.

The chain uses TRBV2 and TRBJ2-6, with TRBD2 as a possible D gene (5 bases). Sample: peripheral blood, taken on day 0 of AZD1222 vaccination. This TCR came from an adult in good health. CDR3 sequence reads: CASGSSGANVLTF. The CDR3 DNA reads as TGTGCCAGCGGGAGTTCTGGGGCCAACGTCCTGACTTTC.